The 22 T cell receptor beta chains below were found in one sample sequenced in a study of T cells in Graves' hyperthyroidism and ophthalmopathy. Amplified TCR beta CDR3 regions came from RNA transcripts. First-round RT-PCR with HTBI primers amplified the TCR CDR3 region. Via MiXCR, TCRdb re-called the multiplex PCR reads, giving one row per CDR3 protein. The data hold approximately 420,000 distinct CDR3 sequences, with roughly 15% observed a single time. Sequenced material: blood. Receptor source: a young woman with Graves' hyperthyroidism.

This clonotype was observed many times. The rearrangement uses TRBV15 and TRBJ2-3, with D uncertain. The germline V and J ends were trimmed by 1 base and 0 bases, with 5 bases remaining between them. The CDR3 contains 14 residues. Germline assignment: CDR1 LNHNV and CDR2 YYDKDF (reference sequence). The CDR3 sequence: CATSRADSTDTQYF. CDR3 coding DNA: TGTGCCACCAGCAGAGCAGATAGCACAGATACGCAGTATTTT.

This clonotype appeared many times. The chain links TRBV6-1 to TRBJ2-7, with a weak D call TRBD2 (6 bases). The CDR3 runs 18 residues. V gave up 0 bases and J gave up 0 bases, with 18 bases separating them. Germline V gives CDR1 MNHNS, CDR2 SASEGT. CDR3 nucleotides: TGTGCCAGCAGTGAAGCGCTTCGGGGGACGGGGAGCTCCTACGAGCAGTACTTC. Its protein product is CASSEALRGTGSSYEQYF.

This clonotype was seen ten or more times. This chain joins TRBV3-1 and TRBJ2-7; D not resolved. The V gene's germline CDR1 is LGHDT and CDR2 YNNKEL (reference sequence). V lost 2 bases and J lost 5, with 16 bases in between. CDR3 length: 15 amino acids. The CDR3 sequence: CASSQRPVSRDEQYF. Here the CDR3 DNA reads TGTGCCAGCAGCCAAAGGCCAGTGTCTAGGGACGAGCAGTACTTC.

This clonotype was recorded many times. The genes are TRBV6-1 and TRBJ1-6; D not certain. This CDR3 contains 14 residues. Looked up from germline, CDR1 is MNHNS and CDR2 is SASEGT. V lost 6 bases to trimming and J lost 0 bases, with 6 bases between them. CDR3 protein: CASRKSSYNSPLHF. The CDR3 DNA sequence: TGTGCCAGCAGGAAGAGCTCCTATAATTCACCCCTCCACTTT.

This chain links TRBV29-1 with TRBJ1-2; D uncertain. In germline, CDR1 is SQVTM, CDR2 ANQGSEA. With 4 bases removed from V and 2 bases from J, the gap between germline ends came to 14 bases. This CDR3 is 14 amino acids long. CDR3 residues: CSVAARARNYGYTF. DNA of the CDR3: TGCAGCGTTGCGGCGCGGGCTCGAAACTATGGCTACACCTTC.

The sample holds many counts of this clonotype. The chain is built from TRBV28 and TRBJ1-5; D remains unclear. The CDR3 runs 18 residues. The V end was cut by 3 bases, the J end by 1 base, with 19 bases between. Germline assignment: CDR1 MDHEN and CDR2 SYDVKM. The CDR3 DNA is TGTGCCAGCAGTTTTGGCAGAACCACTTTCCTAAGCAATCAGCCCCAGCATTTT. It yields the protein CASSFGRTTFLSNQPQHF.

V gene TRBV28 combines with J gene TRBJ1-5; no firm D call. V was cut by 7 bases and J by 6 bases, with 10 bases left in between. Germline assignment: CDR1 MDHEN and CDR2 SYDVKM. This CDR3 contains 12 residues. The CDR3 protein is CASTLVGQPQHF. CDR3 nucleotide sequence: TGTGCCAGCACCCTGGTGGGTCAGCCCCAGCATTTT.

The chain joins TRBV5-5 to TRBJ2-2; 8 bases match TRBD1. V shed 3 bases, J shed 7 bases, and the junction held 2 bases outside the gene matches. The CDR3 covers 13 residues. Germline V gene sequence: CDR1 SGHKS, CDR2 YYEKEE (reference sequence). CDR3 sequence: CASSSDRGGELFF. The CDR3 DNA reads TGTGCCAGCAGCTCCGACAGGGGCGGGGAGCTGTTTTTT.

This clonotype has a count of ten or more. The rearrangement joins TRBV28 to TRBJ2-4; the match to TRBD2 covers 7 bases. The V segment lost 5 bases and the J segment 0 bases; nucleotides outside the gene matches: 10. Germline assignment: CDR1 MDHEN and CDR2 SYDVKM. The CDR3 has 17 residues. The CDR3 protein is CASSLPPRGIAKNIQYF. The CDR3 DNA reads TGTGCCAGCAGTCTTCCTCCGCGGGGGATAGCCAAAAACATTCAGTACTTC.

In its sample, this clonotype was seen many times. The chain employs TRBV27 and TRBJ2-1; TRBD2 aligns across 7 bases. Germline V gives CDR1 MNHEY, CDR2 SMNVEV (reference sequence). The CDR3 contains 15 residues. Germline trimming cut 6 bases from V and 8 bases from J; bases unmatched to any gene: 13. DNA of the CDR3: TGTGCCAGCAGATATGCGCGCGGGAGATTTGATGAGCAGTTCTTC. Its protein is CASRYARGRFDEQFF.

The chain joins TRBV7-2 to TRBJ2-1, with 13 positions matching TRBD2. The V gene end was trimmed by 8 bases and the J gene end by 7 bases; junction bases not matched to a gene: 5. The CDR3 totals 14 residues. From germline, CDR1 is SGHTA and CDR2 FQGNSA. CDR3 residues: CASGLAGVKNEQFF. The CDR3 DNA follows: TGTGCCAGCGGACTAGCGGGAGTGAAGAATGAGCAGTTCTTC.

The J gene is TRBJ2-2, the V gene TRBV19, with 9 bases that match TRBD2. CDR3 size: 19 residues. Germline V lookup: CDR1 LNHDA, CDR2 SQIVND (reference sequence). Unmatched junction bases numbered 12, after V lost 0 bases and J lost 4 bases. CDR3 region: CASSIELAGTLGGTGELFF. The CDR3 DNA sequence: TGTGCCAGTAGTATAGAACTAGCGGGTACCCTAGGGGGCACCGGGGAGCTGTTTTTT.

There are many counts of this clonotype. This chain links TRBV20-1 with TRBJ1-1; D perhaps matches TRBD1 (6 bases). V lost 7 bases and J 2 bases, leaving 14 bases between the germline ends. The CDR3 contains 13 residues. From germline, CDR1 is DFQATT and CDR2 SNEGSKA (reference sequence). The DNA for the CDR3 is TGCAGTGTCCGTGCAGGGGCAAACACTGAAGCTTTCTTT. It codes for CSVRAGANTEAFF.

This clonotype was seen at least ten times. The chain carries TRBV2 and TRBJ2-5, with 13 bases that match TRBD2. CDR3 length: 14 amino acids. V dropped 10 bases and J dropped 5; count of bases not matched to a gene: 7. Germline V CDR1 and CDR2: SNHLY, FYNNEI. CDR3 DNA sequence: TGTGCCACCGGACTAGCGGGAGTAGGGGAGACCCAGTACTTC. It specifies CATGLAGVGETQYF.

This clonotype was found a few times. The chain has TRBV6-1 and TRBJ2-1, with 7 positions matching TRBD2. The CDR3 extends over 15 amino acids. The junction had 7 bases not matched to a gene; V was cut back by 5 bases and J by 3 bases. From germline, CDR1 is MNHNS and CDR2 SASEGT. Here the CDR3 DNA reads TGTGCCAGCAGTTTGTGGGGGGGGGGCTACAATGAGCAGTTCTTC. It codes for CASSLWGGGYNEQFF.

The table lists this clonotype with a few counts. The V and J genes are TRBV19 and TRBJ2-1; 12 nucleotides match TRBD2. CDR3 length: 13 residues. Trimming removed 7 bases from V and 8 bases from J; junction bases left unmatched: 3. Germline CDR1 LNHDA, CDR2 SQIVND (reference sequence). CDR3 bases: TGTGCCAGTAAAACTAGCGGGAGGTATGAGCAGTTCTTC. Translated, it gives CASKTSGRYEQFF.

This clonotype showed up many times. The chain uses TRBV20-1 and TRBJ2-1; 9 nucleotides align to TRBD2. Trimming at V came to 4 bases and at J to 13 bases, leaving 8 bases not matched to a gene. CDR1 and CDR2 from the germline V gene are DFQATT and SNEGSKA (reference sequence). There are 12 residues in the CDR3. The CDR3, as DNA: TGCAGTGCTAAAGTAGCGGGGGTACACCAGTTCTTC. Encoded protein: CSAKVAGVHQFF.

A few counts support this clonotype. One end of the junction varies from germline; a read error may be responsible. This chain uses TRBV5-1 with TRBJ1-1, with D uncertain. The CDR3 is 13 residues long. Per germline, CDR1 SGHRS and CDR2 YFSETQ. The CDR3 DNA reads TGCGCCAGCAGCCCCGGGATGAACACTAAAGCTTTCTTT. Protein: CASSPGMNTKAFF.

The chain is built from TRBV6-1 and TRBJ1-1; maybe TRBD1 (6 bases). The CDR3 runs to 14 residues. Germline CDR1 and CDR2: MNHNS and SASEGT. The V and J ends lost 4 bases and 0 bases respectively, with 9 bases between them. The DNA for the CDR3 is TGTGCCAGCAGTGGATACAGGGTGAACACTGAAGCTTTCTTT. It encodes CASSGYRVNTEAFF.

This clonotype was found many times. This chain connects TRBV27 to TRBJ2-5; 9 bases align to TRBD1. The CDR3 spans 15 residues. V dropped 2 bases and J dropped 1; count of bases not matched to a gene: 2. The V gene's germline CDR1 is MNHEY and CDR2 SMNVEV (reference sequence). The CDR3: CASSLGTGSQETQYF. CDR3 nucleotide sequence: TGTGCCAGCAGTTTAGGGACAGGGAGCCAAGAGACCCAGTACTTC.

The sample holds many counts of this clonotype. The chain uses TRBV28 and TRBJ1-2, with D possibly being TRBD1 (5 bases). The V end was cut by 6 bases, the J end by 4 bases, with 9 bases between. Germline values: CDR1 MDHEN, CDR2 SYDVKM. CDR3 length: 12 amino acids. CDR3 nucleotides: TGTGCCAGCAGGTCTGGGACCTATGGCTACACCTTC. Translating it yields CASRSGTYGYTF.

In its sample, this clonotype was seen many times. The chain uses TRBV28 and TRBJ2-7; 15 bases fit TRBD2. This CDR3 has 15 residues. The germline V gene encodes CDR1 MDHEN and CDR2 SYDVKM. The trim removed 8 bases at V and 6 bases at J, leaving 8 bases unmatched. CDR3 loop: CASAGTSGRMGEQYF. The CDR3 DNA sequence: TGTGCCAGCGCCGGGACTAGCGGGAGGATGGGCGAGCAGTACTTC.